This T cell receptor (beta chain) was recovered during a study of blood T cell repertoires in COVID-19. About the study: Italy, Spain and the United States were the sources of the convalescent and acute COVID-19 samples.

CDR1 and CDR2 (germline): SEHNR, FQNEAQ (reference sequence). This CDR3 region has 15 residues. With 4 bases clipped from V and 12 bases from J, the junction kept 12 bases outside the gene matches. Assay used: immunoSEQ multiplex PCR; TCRdb lists only in-frame clones, some missing. The data contain about 68,000 clones, roughly 85% of them seen just once; the ten biggest clones take up roughly 8.7%. Only one count was recorded for this clone. This TCR came from a young man with acute or convalescent COVID-19. The rearrangement uses TRBV7-9 and TRBJ2-1, with 10 nucleotides matching TRBD2. Sequencing was performed on peripheral blood. CDR3 DNA: TGTGCCAGCAGCTCAGCGTCGGGACTAGCGCGATCGCAGTTCTTC. This translates into CASSSASGLARSQFF.